The TCR beta chain under discussion was sequenced for a study of T cell responses to AZD1222 COVID-19 vaccine. The CDR3 has 12 amino acids. The V and J ends lost 6 bases and 8 bases respectively, with 13 bases between them. TCRdb's copy holds only in-frame clones and misses some; the assay was immunoSEQ multiplex PCR. The data contain some 86,000 clones, 70% to 90% of them seen just once; the ten biggest clones take up approximately 22%. The specimen comprised peripheral blood, sampled on day 0 of AZD1222 vaccination. The clonotype was recovered from an adult in good health. The chain employs TRBV12-3 or TRBV12-4 and TRBJ1-2; D is ambiguous. For the CDR3, the DNA is TGTGCCAGCAGAACGGAACAATCGGGCTACACCTTC. The encoded protein is CASRTEQSGYTF.